The 10 T cell receptor beta chains below come from one sample, sequenced in a study of regulatory T cells in long-lasting Graves disease (dated by TCRdb to the early 2020s). The library was produced with multiplex PCR. The sequencing machine was an Illumina HiSeq 4000. CDR3 regions were amplified by Arm-PCR with iRepertoire HTBI primers to construct TCR beta libraries. Starting from the raw public reads, TCRdb applied fastp trimming at Q25, assembled clones with MiXCR and retained in-frame beta chains. Each entry is one CDR3 protein sequence, shown with its most common DNA and genes. In all, the sample holds about 460,000 distinct CDR3 sequences, and 20% to 25% of those were seen once. The top ten hold roughly 13% of the sample. What this sample's time point label stands for: persistent/refractory GD, antithyroid drugs over 5 years with positive TRAb. For both TCR sequencing and RNA sequencing, RNA was extracted from PBMCs using TRIzol.

Source: peripheral blood mononuclear cells (PBMCs), taken when the disease was refractory, from a patient treated with antithyroid drugs. The receptor set was obtained from a female donor with Graves disease.

The chain couples TRBV30 to TRBJ1-2; the match to TRBD1 covers 8 bases. V shed 0 bases and J 8 bases; nucleotides not matched to a gene: 2. CDR3 size: 12 residues. From germline, CDR1 is GTSNPN and CDR2 SVGIG (reference sequence). CDR3 coding DNA: TGTGCCTGGAGTGTCAGGGGGCACGGCTACACCTTC. Protein product: CAWSVRGHGYTF.

The chain couples TRBV4-2 to TRBJ2-6; D call uncertain. Germline V gives CDR1 LGHNA, CDR2 YNFKEQ. The CDR3 contains 17 residues. Trimming stripped 0 bases from V and 3 bases from J, with 12 bases between. The CDR3 nucleotides are TGTGCCAGCAGCCAAGATTGGGTAATAATTGGGGCCAACGTCCTGACTTTC. As protein: CASSQDWVIIGANVLTF.

The chain uses TRBV15 and TRBJ1-6; TRBD1 might be the D (6 bases). V dropped 0 bases and J dropped 6 bases, with 12 bases sitting between them. This CDR3 region has 16 residues. Germline loops: CDR1 LNHNV, CDR2 YYDKDF (reference sequence). CDR3 amino acids: CATSRDRAGVNSPLHF. DNA for the CDR3: TGTGCCACCAGCAGAGATCGGGCAGGGGTTAATTCACCCCTCCACTTT.

By frequency in the sample, this clonotype is medium-sized (0.01 to 0.1%). The chain couples TRBV6-1 to TRBJ1-2, with D uncertain. The CDR3 is 13 residues long. In germline, CDR1 is MNHNS, CDR2 SASEGT. V was trimmed by 6 bases and J by 5 bases, leaving 13 bases between them. The CDR3 region has the DNA TGTGCCAGCAGCCCGGGGATCGGGTATGGCTACACCTTC. This gives the protein CASSPGIGYGYTF.

This clonotype was found a few times. CDR3 region: CASSQGRVNQPQHF. CDR3 nucleotides: TGTGCCAGCAGCCAAGGACGCGTCAATCAGCCCCAGCATTTT. The chain uses TRBV7-2 and TRBJ1-5; D not certain. The CDR3 loop spans 14 amino acids. V was cut by 5 bases and J by 3 bases, with 11 bases left in between. The germline V gene encodes CDR1 SGHTA and CDR2 FQGNSA.

This clonotype was counted at least ten times. The V gene is TRBV28, the J gene TRBJ2-7, with D possibly being TRBD1 (6 bases). Per germline, CDR1 MDHEN and CDR2 SYDVKM. The CDR3 covers 15 residues. V was trimmed by 6 bases and J by 3 bases, leaving 18 bases between them. CDR3 coding DNA: TGTGCCAGCAGCCAAAACCCAGGGGATGTCTACGAGCAGTACTTC. Translating it yields CASSQNPGDVYEQYF.

At least ten counts were recorded for this clonotype. The V call is TRBV6-5, the J call TRBJ1-1; no reliable D call. CDR3 length: 16 amino acids. CDR1 MNHEY and CDR2 SVGAGI come from the germline V gene. Trimming stripped 4 bases from V and 0 bases from J, with 15 bases between. The CDR3 region is CASSSTWAGVNTEAFF. CDR3 DNA sequence: TGTGCCAGCAGTTCAACCTGGGCTGGGGTGAACACTGAAGCTTTCTTT.

This clonotype was seen many times. This chain uses TRBV28 with TRBJ2-4; unclear D gene. The germline V gene encodes CDR1 MDHEN and CDR2 SYDVKM. V was shortened by 6 bases and J by 5 bases, with 8 bases between the two germline ends. The CDR3 is 12 amino acids. The CDR3 is CASRTLENIQYF. In DNA, the CDR3 is TGTGCCAGCAGGACGCTGGAAAACATTCAGTACTTC.

The chain employs TRBV29-1 and TRBJ1-6; no clear D. Looked up from germline, CDR1 is SQVTM and CDR2 is ANQGSEA. The CDR3 consists of 11 residues. The ends were cut back, 7 bases at V and 6 bases at J, with 7 bases in the middle. The CDR3 DNA sequence: TGCAGCGCCGAAGGTAATTCACCCCTCCACTTT. This gives the protein CSAEGNSPLHF. Drawing the rest from reference TRBV29-1 and TRBJ1-6, the complete variable domain is SAVISQKPSRDICQRGTSLTIQCQVDSQVTMMFWYRQQPGQSLTLIATANQGSEATYESGFVIDKFPISRPNLTFSTLTVSNMSPEDSSIYLCSAEGNSPLHFGNGTRLTVT.

The V gene is TRBV5-1, the J gene TRBJ2-7; the D gene is possibly TRBD1 (5 bases). Germline V gene lookup returns CDR1 SGHRS and CDR2 YFSETQ. The CDR3 is 14 residues long. Between the trimmed V and J ends, which lost 0 bases and 4 bases, there was a span of 11 bases. CDR3 loop: CASSLGPPGYEQYF. CDR3 DNA: TGCGCCAGCAGCTTGGGTCCCCCAGGGTACGAGCAGTACTTC.